This entry concerns a single T cell receptor (beta chain). The source of the sample is a study of radiotherapy plus CTLA-4 blockade in lung cancer. Trimming left V 7 bases short and J 6 bases short, with 15 bases between. The CDR3 has 13 amino acids. CDR1 and CDR2 (germline): MDHEN, SYDVKM. TCRdb's copy holds only in-frame clones and misses some; the assay was immunoSEQ multiplex PCR. The sample yields approximately 73,000 clones, roughly 87% seen once. The study gave focal radiation plus ipilimumab CTLA-4 blockade to patients with chemo-refractory metastatic non-small-cell lung cancer. This sequence was found in a human donor with non-small cell lung cancer that progressed on radiotherapy plus ipilimumab. The material sequenced was peripheral blood, taken from a patient treated with radiotherapy plus ipilimumab. The chain employs TRBV28 and TRBJ1-1, with D tentatively TRBD1 (6 bases). The CDR3 sequence: CASTTGAVPEAFF. The CDR3, as DNA: TGTGCCAGCACGACGGGGGCGGTTCCTGAAGCTTTCTTT.